These T cell receptor beta chains were read from a single sample in a study of CD8+CD57+ T cells in acquired aplastic anemia. TCRdb independently ran MiXCR on the reads; one entry per CDR3 protein. The sample holds hundreds of thousands of distinct CDR3 sequences; 60% to 80% are singletons and the top ten take under 4.5%. The sequencing input was sorted CD4+, CD8+, or CD8+CD57+ T cells (not recorded which) from PBMCs. Source of these receptors: a human donor in good health, serving as a control. Both conserved end residues are part of each CDR3. The D gene is left open where the match is weak. Size tells how often a clone was seen (once, few, many) or the class of an expanded clone, and some rows leave it out.

abundance,v_gene,j_gene,d_gene,CDR3aa,CDR3nt
NA,TRBV9,TRBJ2-7,NA,CASSVSKLVYEQYF,TGTGCCAGCAGCGTGTCAAAACTAGTCTACGAGCAGTACTTC
NA,TRBV20-1,TRBJ1-6,TRBD1,CSASGTGNYALHF,TGCAGTGCATCCGGGACAGGGAACTATGCCCTCCACTTT
NA,TRBV4-1,TRBJ1-1,TRBD1,CASSPGQGGGMNTEAFF,TGTGCCAGCAGCCCAGGACAGGGAGGAGGCATGAACACTGAAGCTTTCTTT
NA,TRBV2,TRBJ2-7,TRBD1,CASSVSGTGGDEQYF,TGCGCCAGCAGTGTCTCCGGGACAGGGGGTGACGAGCAGTACTTC
few,TRBV24-1,TRBJ2-3,NA,CATSDAATDTQYF,TGTGCCACCAGTGATGCAGCGACAGATACGCAGTATTTT
NA,TRBV29-1,TRBJ2-5,TRBD2,CSARRTSGSQETQYF,TGCAGCGCTAGGAGGACTAGCGGGAGCCAAGAGACCCAGTACTTC
many,TRBV25-1,TRBJ2-3,NA,CASSEYGGRPSTDTQYF,TGTGCCAGCAGTGAATATGGGGGGCGGCCTAGCACAGATACGCAGTATTTT
many,TRBV5-1,TRBJ2-3,TRBD2,CASSLGGTSADTQYF,TGCGCCAGCAGCTTGGGGGGGACTAGCGCCGATACGCAGTATTTT
NA,TRBV7-2,TRBJ1-1,NA,CASSLSSGFNNHPEAFF,TGTGCCAGCAGCTTATCTTCAGGGTTTAACAATCACCCCGAAGCTTTCTTT
NA,TRBV14,TRBJ2-3,NA,CASSLDRWGDTQYF,TGTGCCAGCAGCCTGGATCGATGGGGCGATACGCAGTATTTT
many,TRBV20-1,TRBJ2-1,NA,CSARRGAAWQFF,TGCAGTGCTAGAAGGGGCGCCGCTTGGCAGTTCTTC
NA,TRBV7-2,TRBJ1-2,NA,CASSSRLQNYGYTF,TGTGCCAGCAGCTCGCGACTGCAAAACTATGGCTACACCTTC
many,TRBV3-1,TRBJ1-1,TRBD1,CASSPPGQGPQAFF,TGTGCCAGCAGCCCACCGGGACAGGGACCCCAAGCTTTCTTT
NA,TRBV5-1,TRBJ1-6,NA,CASSLDPGANSPLHF,TGCGCCAGCAGCTTGGATCCAGGGGCTAATTCACCCCTCCACTTT
NA,TRBV7-2,TRBJ2-7,NA,CASSLTGPTDTHF,TGTGCCAGCAGCTTAACGGGGCCCACAGATACGCACTTC
many,TRBV11-2,TRBJ1-1,NA,CASSLGGRKNTEAFF,TGTGCCAGCAGCTTAGGGGGGCGAAAGAACACTGAAGCTTTCTTT
NA,TRBV14,TRBJ1-2,TRBD1,CASSQQTGFYGYTF,TGTGCCAGCAGCCAACAGACAGGGTTCTATGGCTACACCTTC